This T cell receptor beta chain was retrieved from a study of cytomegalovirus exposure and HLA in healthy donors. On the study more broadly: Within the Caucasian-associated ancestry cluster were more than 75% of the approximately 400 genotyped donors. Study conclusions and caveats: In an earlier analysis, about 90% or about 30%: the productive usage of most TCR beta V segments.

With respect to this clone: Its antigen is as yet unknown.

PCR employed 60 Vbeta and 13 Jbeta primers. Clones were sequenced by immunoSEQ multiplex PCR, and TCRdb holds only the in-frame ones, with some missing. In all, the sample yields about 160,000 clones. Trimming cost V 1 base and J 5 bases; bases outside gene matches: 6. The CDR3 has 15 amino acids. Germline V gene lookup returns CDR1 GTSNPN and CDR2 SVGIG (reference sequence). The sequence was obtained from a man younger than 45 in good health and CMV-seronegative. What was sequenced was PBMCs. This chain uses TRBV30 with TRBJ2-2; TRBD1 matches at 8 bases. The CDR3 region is CAWSGTGRRTGELFF. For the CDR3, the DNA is TGTGCCTGGAGTGGGACAGGGAGGAGGACCGGGGAGCTGTTTTTT.